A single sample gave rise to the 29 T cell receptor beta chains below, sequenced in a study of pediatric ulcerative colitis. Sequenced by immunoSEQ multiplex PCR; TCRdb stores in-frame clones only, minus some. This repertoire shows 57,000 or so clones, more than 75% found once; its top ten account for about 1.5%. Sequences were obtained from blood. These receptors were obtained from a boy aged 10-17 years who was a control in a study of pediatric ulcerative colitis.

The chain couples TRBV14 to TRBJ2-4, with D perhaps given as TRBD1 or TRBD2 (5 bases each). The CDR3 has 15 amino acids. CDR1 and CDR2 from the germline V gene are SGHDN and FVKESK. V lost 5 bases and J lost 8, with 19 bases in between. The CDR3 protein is CASSGGEDSIYIQYF. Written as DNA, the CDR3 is TGTGCCAGCAGCGGGGGTGAGGATAGCATCTACATTCAGTACTTC.

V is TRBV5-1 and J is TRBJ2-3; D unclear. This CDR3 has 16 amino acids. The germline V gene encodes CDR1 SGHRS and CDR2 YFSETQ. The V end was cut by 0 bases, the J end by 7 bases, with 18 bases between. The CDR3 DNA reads TGCGCCAGCAGCTTGGTCGTGGAAGAGCTTAGAAATACGCAGTATTTT. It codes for CASSLVVEELRNTQYF. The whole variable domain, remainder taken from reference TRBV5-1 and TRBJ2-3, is KAGVTQTPRYLIKTRGQQVTLSCSPISGHRSVSWYQQTPGQGLQFLFEYFSETQRNKGNFPGRFSGRQFSNSRSEMNVSTLELGDSALYLCASSLVVEELRNTQYFGPGTRLTVL.

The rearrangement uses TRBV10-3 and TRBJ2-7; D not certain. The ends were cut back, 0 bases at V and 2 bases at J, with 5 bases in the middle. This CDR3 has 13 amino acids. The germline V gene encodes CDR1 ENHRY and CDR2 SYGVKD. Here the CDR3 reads CAISESQTYEQYF. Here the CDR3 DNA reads TGTGCCATCAGTGAGTCCCAGACCTACGAGCAGTACTTC.

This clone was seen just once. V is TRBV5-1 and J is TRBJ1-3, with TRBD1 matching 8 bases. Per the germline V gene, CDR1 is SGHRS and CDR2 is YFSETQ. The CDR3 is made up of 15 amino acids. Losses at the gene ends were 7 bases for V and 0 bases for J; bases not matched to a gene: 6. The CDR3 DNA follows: TGCGCCAGCCGGGACAGGCCGATCTCTGGAAACACCATATATTTT. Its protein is CASRDRPISGNTIYF.

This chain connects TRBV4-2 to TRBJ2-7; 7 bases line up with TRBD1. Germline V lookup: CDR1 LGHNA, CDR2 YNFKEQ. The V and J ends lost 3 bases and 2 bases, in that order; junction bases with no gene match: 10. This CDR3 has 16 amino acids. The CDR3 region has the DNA TGTGCCAGCAGCCAGTCGGACAGGCCAGGGACCTACGAGCAGTACTTC. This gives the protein CASSQSDRPGTYEQYF.

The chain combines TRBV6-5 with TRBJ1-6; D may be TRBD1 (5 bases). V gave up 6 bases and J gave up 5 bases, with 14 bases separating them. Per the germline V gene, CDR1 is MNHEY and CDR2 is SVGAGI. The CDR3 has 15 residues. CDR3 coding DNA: TGTGCCAGCAGGGACACAATAGGCAATAATTCACCCCTCCACTTT. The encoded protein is CASRDTIGNNSPLHF.

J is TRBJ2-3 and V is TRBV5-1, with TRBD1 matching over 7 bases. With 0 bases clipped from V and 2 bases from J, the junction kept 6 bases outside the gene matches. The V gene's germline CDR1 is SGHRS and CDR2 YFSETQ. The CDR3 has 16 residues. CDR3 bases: TGCGCCAGCAGCTTGGGGGACAGACCATTCACAGATACGCAGTATTTT. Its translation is CASSLGDRPFTDTQYF.

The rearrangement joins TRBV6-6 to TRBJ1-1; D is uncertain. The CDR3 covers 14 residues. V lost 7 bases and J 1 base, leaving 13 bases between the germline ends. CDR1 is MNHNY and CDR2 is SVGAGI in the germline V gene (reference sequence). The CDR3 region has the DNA TGTGCCAGCATGAGTGGGCTTAGGAACACTGAAGCTTTCTTT. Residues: CASMSGLRNTEAFF.

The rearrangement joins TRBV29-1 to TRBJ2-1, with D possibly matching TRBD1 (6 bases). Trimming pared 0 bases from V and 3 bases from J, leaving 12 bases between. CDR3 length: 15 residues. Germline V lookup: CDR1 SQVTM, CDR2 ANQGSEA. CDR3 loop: CSVEETLTGYNEQFF. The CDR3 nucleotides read TGCAGCGTTGAAGAAACCCTGACAGGCTACAATGAGCAGTTCTTC.

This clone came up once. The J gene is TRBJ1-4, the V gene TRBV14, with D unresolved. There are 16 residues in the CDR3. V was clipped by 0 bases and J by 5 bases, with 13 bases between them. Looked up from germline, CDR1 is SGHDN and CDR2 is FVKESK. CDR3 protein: CASSQDLWGLNEKLFF. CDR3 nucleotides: TGTGCCAGCAGCCAAGATTTGTGGGGTTTAAATGAAAAACTGTTTTTT.

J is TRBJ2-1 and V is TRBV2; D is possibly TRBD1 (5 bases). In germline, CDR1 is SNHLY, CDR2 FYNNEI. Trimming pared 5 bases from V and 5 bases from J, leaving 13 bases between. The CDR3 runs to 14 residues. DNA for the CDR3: TGTGCCAGCAGTTCAAGGGGCGGTGACAATGAGCAGTTCTTC. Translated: CASSSRGGDNEQFF.

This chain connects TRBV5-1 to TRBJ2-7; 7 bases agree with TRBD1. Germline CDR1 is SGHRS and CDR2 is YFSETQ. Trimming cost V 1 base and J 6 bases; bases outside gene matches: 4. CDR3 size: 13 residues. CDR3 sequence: CASSLTGESEQYF. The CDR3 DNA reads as TGCGCCAGCAGCTTGACAGGGGAATCCGAGCAGTACTTC.

CDR3 nucleotide sequence: TGTGCCAGCAGTACCAACGATGGCTTGGGCGTGCAGTACTTC. Amino acids: CASSTNDGLGVQYF. This chain links TRBV27 with TRBJ2-7; D unclear. The V gene lost 5 bases and the J gene lost 9 bases, with 20 bases spanning the gap. This CDR3 comprises 14 residues. Germline V gene data show CDR1 as MNHEY and CDR2 as SMNVEV (reference sequence).

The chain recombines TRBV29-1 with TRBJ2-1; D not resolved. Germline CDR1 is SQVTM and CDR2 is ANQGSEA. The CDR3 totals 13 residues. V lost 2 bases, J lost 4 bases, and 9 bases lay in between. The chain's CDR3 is CSVENRAYNEQFF. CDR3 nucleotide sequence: TGCAGCGTTGAAAACCGGGCATACAATGAGCAGTTCTTC.

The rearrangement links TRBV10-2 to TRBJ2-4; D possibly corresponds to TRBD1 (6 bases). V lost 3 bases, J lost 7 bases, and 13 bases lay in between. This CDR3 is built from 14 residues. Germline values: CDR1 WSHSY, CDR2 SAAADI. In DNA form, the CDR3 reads TGCGCCAGCAGTGACGGCCAGGGGTGGAACATTCAGTACTTC. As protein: CASSDGQGWNIQYF.

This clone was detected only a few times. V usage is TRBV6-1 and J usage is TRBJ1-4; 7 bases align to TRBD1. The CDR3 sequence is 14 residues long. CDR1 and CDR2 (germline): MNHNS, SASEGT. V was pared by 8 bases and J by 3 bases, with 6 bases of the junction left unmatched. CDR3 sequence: CASHPGTANEKLFF. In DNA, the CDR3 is TGTGCCAGCCACCCGGGGACAGCTAATGAAAAACTGTTTTTT.

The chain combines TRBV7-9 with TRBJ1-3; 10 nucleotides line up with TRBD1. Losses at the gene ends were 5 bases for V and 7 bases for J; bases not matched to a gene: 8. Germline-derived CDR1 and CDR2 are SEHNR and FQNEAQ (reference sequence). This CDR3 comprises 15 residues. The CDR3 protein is CASSGTGVQRNTIYF. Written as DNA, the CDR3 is TGTGCCAGCAGCGGGACAGGGGTCCAGAGGAACACCATATATTTT.

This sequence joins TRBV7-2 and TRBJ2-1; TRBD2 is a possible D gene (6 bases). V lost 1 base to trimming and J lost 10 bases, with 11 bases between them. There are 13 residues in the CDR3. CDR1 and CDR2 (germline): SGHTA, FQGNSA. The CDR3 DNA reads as TGTGCCAGCAGCTTAGGGCGGCGGGAAGAGCAGTTCTTC. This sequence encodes CASSLGRREEQFF.

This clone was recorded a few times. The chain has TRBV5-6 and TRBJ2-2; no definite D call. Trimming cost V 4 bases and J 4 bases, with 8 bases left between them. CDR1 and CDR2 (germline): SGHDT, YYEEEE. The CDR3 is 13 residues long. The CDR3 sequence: CASSPARTGELFF. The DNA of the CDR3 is TGTGCCAGCAGCCCAGCCCGCACCGGGGAGCTGTTTTTT. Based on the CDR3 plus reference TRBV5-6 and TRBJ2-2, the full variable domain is DAGVTQSPTHLIKTRGQQVTLRCSPKSGHDTVSWYQQALGQGPQFIFQYYEEEERQRGNFPDRFSGHQFPNYSSELNVNALLLGDSALYLCASSPARTGELFFGEGSRLTVL.

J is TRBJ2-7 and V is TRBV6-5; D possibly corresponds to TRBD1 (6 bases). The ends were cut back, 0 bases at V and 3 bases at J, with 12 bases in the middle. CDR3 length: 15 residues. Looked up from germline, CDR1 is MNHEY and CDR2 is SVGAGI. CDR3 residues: CASSYSTGTSYEQYF. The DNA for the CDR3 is TGTGCCAGCAGTTACTCAACAGGGACCAGCTACGAGCAGTACTTC.

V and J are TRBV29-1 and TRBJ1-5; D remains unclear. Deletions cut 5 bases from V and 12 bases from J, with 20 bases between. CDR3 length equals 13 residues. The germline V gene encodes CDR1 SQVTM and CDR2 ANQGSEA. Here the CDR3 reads CSVQTRFDGYQHF. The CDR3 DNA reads TGCAGCGTTCAGACCCGATTTGATGGTTACCAGCATTTT.

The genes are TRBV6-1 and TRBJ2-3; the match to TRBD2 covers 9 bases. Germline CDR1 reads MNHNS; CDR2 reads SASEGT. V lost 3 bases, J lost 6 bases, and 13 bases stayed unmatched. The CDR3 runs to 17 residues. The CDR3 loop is CASSDASGLAGLDTQYF. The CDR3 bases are TGTGCCAGCAGTGACGCTTCGGGGCTAGCGGGGCTGGATACGCAGTATTTT.

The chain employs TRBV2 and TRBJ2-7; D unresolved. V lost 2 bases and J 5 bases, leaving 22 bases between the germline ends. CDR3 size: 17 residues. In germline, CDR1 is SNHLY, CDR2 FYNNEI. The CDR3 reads CASSELAGGPTPDEQYF. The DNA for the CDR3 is TGTGCCAGCAGTGAATTAGCTGGTGGCCCTACCCCCGACGAGCAGTACTTC.

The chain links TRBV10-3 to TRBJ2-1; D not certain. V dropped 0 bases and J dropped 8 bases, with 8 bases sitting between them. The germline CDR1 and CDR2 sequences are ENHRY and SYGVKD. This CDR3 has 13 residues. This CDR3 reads CAISESPIDEQFF. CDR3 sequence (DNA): TGTGCCATCAGTGAGTCCCCTATTGATGAGCAGTTCTTC.

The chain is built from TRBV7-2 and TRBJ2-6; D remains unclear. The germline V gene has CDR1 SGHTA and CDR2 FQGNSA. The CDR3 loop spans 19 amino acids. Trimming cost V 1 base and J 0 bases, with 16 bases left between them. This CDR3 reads CASSLGFVRRISGANVLTF. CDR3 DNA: TGTGCCAGCAGCTTAGGGTTCGTTCGGCGAATCTCTGGGGCCAACGTCCTGACTTTC. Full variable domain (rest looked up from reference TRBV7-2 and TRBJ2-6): GAGVSQSPSNKVTEKGKDVELRCDPISGHTALYWYRQSLGQGLEFLIYFQGNSAPDKSGLPSDRFSAERTGGSVSTLTIQRTQQEDSAVYLCASSLGFVRRISGANVLTFGAGSRLTVL.

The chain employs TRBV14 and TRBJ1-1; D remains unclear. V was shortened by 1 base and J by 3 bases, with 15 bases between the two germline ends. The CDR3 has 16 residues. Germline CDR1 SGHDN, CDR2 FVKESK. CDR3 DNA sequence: TGTGCCAGCAGCCAAGGATTAGGAATTTGGGACACTGAAGCTTTCTTT. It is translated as CASSQGLGIWDTEAFF.

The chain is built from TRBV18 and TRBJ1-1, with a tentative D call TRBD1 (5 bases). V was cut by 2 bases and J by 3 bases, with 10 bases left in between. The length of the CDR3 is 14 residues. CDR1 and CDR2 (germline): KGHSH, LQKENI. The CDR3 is CASSPFRGDTEAFF. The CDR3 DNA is TGTGCCAGCTCACCATTCCGGGGGGACACTGAAGCTTTCTTT.

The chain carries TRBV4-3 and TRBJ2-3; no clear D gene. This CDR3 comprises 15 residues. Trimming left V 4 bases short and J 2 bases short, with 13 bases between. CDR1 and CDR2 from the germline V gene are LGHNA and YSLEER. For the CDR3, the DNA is TGCGCCAGCAGCCGAGGCCTCAGATACACAGATACGCAGTATTTT. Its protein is CASSRGLRYTDTQYF.

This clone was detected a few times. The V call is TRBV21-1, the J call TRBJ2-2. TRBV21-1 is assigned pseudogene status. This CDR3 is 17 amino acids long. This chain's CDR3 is CASIKGRGTSNTGELFF. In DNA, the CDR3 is TGTGCCAGCATCAAGGGTCGGGGCACCTCGAACACCGGGGAGCTGTTTTTT.